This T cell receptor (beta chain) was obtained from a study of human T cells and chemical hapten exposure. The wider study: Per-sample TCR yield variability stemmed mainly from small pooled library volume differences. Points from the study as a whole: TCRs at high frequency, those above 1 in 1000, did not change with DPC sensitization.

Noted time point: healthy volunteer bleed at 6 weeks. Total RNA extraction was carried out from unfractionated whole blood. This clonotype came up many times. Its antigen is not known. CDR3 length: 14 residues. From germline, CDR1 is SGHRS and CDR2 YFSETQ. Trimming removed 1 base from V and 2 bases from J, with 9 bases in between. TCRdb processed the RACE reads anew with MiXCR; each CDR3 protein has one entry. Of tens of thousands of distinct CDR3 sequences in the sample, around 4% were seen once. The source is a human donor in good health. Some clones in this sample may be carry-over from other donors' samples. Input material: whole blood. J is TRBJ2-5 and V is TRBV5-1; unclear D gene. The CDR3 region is CASSLSAPQETQYF. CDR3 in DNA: TGCGCCAGCAGCTTGTCGGCACCGCAAGAGACCCAGTACTTC. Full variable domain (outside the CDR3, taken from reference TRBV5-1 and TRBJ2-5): KAGVTQTPRYLIKTRGQQVTLSCSPISGHRSVSWYQQTPGQGLQFLFEYFSETQRNKGNFPGRFSGRQFSNSRSEMNVSTLELGDSALYLCASSLSAPQETQYFGPGTRLLVL.